Below are 27 T cell receptor beta chains sequenced from a single sample in a study of CD8+ T cells in alopecia areata. Sequencing used cDNA as its template, made by extracting RNA and reverse transcribing it. Assay: immunoSEQ multiplex PCR; the TCRdb copy retains only in-frame clones and omits some. The sample has around 180,000 clones, roughly 60% seen once; the top ten hold approximately 0.93%. Treatment in this sample: oral pan-JAK inhibitor, 5-10 mg twice daily. The sample here was CD4+ T cells sorted from blood, taken at week 24, from a patient treated with tofacitinib. All receptors come from a human donor with alopecia areata.

This clone came up a few times. The chain uses TRBV19 and TRBJ1-1; maybe TRBD1 (5 bases). This CDR3 has 13 residues. Germline CDR1 and CDR2: LNHDA and SQIVND (reference sequence). The ends were cut back, 7 bases at V and 2 bases at J, with 11 bases in the middle. The CDR3 reads CASMKRGNTEAFF. DNA for the CDR3: TGTGCCAGTATGAAGAGGGGTAACACTGAAGCTTTCTTT.

This clone was found once. V usage is TRBV7-8 and J usage is TRBJ1-6; 9 nucleotides line up with TRBD1. Germline values: CDR1 SGHVS, CDR2 FQNEAQ. The CDR3 totals 15 residues. With V trimmed by 4 bases and J by 10 bases, 8 bases remained unmatched. The CDR3 spells CASSSTGTGSSPLHF. For the CDR3, the DNA is TGTGCCAGCAGCTCGACCGGGACAGGGTCATCACCCCTCCACTTT.

This clone was observed a few times. The chain is built from TRBV10-3 and TRBJ2-1, with 8 bases aligning to TRBD2. CDR3 length: 12 residues. Trimming took 9 bases from V and 7 from J; bases not matched to a gene: 5. From germline, CDR1 is ENHRY and CDR2 SYGVKD. The CDR3 region is CAISGLGNEQFF. As DNA, the CDR3 is TGTGCCATATCGGGACTAGGTAATGAGCAGTTCTTC.

The rearrangement links TRBV27 to TRBJ1-2; D is perhaps TRBD1 (6 bases). Germline CDR1 MNHEY, CDR2 SMNVEV (reference sequence). With 9 bases removed from V and 4 bases from J, the gap between germline ends came to 15 bases. CDR3 length equals 13 residues. The chain's CDR3 is CASKQGVGYGYTF. Written as DNA, the CDR3 is TGTGCCAGTAAACAGGGAGTTGGCTATGGCTACACCTTC.

V usage is TRBV2 and J usage is TRBJ2-1; D is possibly TRBD2 (6 bases). The V and J ends lost 8 bases and 3 bases respectively, with 14 bases between them. Germline CDR1 is SNHLY and CDR2 is FYNNEI. The CDR3 extends over 14 amino acids. The CDR3 DNA sequence: TGTGCCAGCGATATTGGGACTCACTACAATGAGCAGTTCTTC. Protein sequence: CASDIGTHYNEQFF. The entire variable domain, with the rest obtained from reference TRBV2 and TRBJ2-1, is as follows: EPEVTQTPSHQVTQMGQEVILRCVPISNHLYFYWYRQILGQKVEFLVSFYNNEISEKSEIFDDQFSVERPDGSNFTLKIRSTKLEDSAMYFCASDIGTHYNEQFFGPGTRLTVL.

In DNA form, the CDR3 reads TGTGCCAGCAGTCCCCTCTCAATAGATACGCAGTATTTT. The encoded protein is CASSPLSIDTQYF. The chain has TRBV25-1 and TRBJ2-3, with D hard to call. CDR3 size: 13 residues. Germline CDR1 is MGHDK and CDR2 is SYGVNS. Trimming took off 5 bases at V and 5 bases at J, with 11 bases between the two ends.

The DNA for the CDR3 is TGCAGCGTTGCACGGGGGAGCTCCTACGAGCAGTACTTC. It is translated as CSVARGSSYEQYF. The chain combines TRBV29-1 with TRBJ2-7; perhaps TRBD2 as D (6 bases). This CDR3 has 13 amino acids. The ends were cut back, 4 bases at V and 0 bases at J, with 10 bases in the middle. CDR1 is SQVTM, CDR2 ANQGSEA, per germline.

The V and J genes are TRBV7-3 and TRBJ2-1, with 12 bases identical to TRBD2. Unmatched junction bases numbered 5, after V lost 5 bases and J lost 9 bases. This CDR3 has 14 residues. Germline values: CDR1 SGHTA, CDR2 FQGTGA. In nucleotides, the CDR3 is TGTGCCAGCAGCCCTAGCGGGGGGGCGACTGAGCAGTTCTTC. Protein product: CASSPSGGATEQFF.

The rearrangement uses TRBV7-2 and TRBJ1-1; the D is unclear. CDR1 is SGHTA and CDR2 is FQGNSA in the germline V gene. With 8 bases removed from V and 0 bases from J, the gap between germline ends came to 10 bases. The CDR3 contains 13 residues. The CDR3 coding sequence is TGTGCCAGCGAATCGGGGATGAACACTGAAGCTTTCTTT. Amino acid sequence: CASESGMNTEAFF. Full variable domain (remainder filled in from reference TRBV7-2 and TRBJ1-1): GAGVSQSPSNKVTEKGKDVELRCDPISGHTALYWYRQSLGQGLEFLIYFQGNSAPDKSGLPSDRFSAERTGGSVSTLTIQRTQQEDSAVYLCASESGMNTEAFFGQGTRLTVV.

The CDR3 DNA sequence: TGTGCCAGCAGCGTATCATACGCGCCCCACATTCAGTACTTC. Translating gives CASSVSYAPHIQYF. This chain uses TRBV9 with TRBJ2-4; D is undetermined. Per the germline V gene, CDR1 is SGDLS and CDR2 is YYNGEE. V was pared by 1 base and J by 8 bases, with 13 bases between. The CDR3 has 14 amino acids.

The chain carries TRBV6-5 and TRBJ1-2; D perhaps matches TRBD1 (6 bases). CDR3 length: 14 amino acids. The germline gives CDR1 MNHEY, CDR2 SVGAGI. Trimming pared 6 bases from V and 3 bases from J, leaving 14 bases between. The CDR3 reads CASRLPGGDYGYTF. CDR3 DNA sequence: TGTGCCAGCAGACTCCCGGGGGGCGACTATGGCTACACCTTC.

Comment on this clone: Other nucleotide sequences in the sample specify the same CDR3. V gene TRBV29-1 combines with J gene TRBJ2-6; D is perhaps TRBD2 (6 bases). The ends were cut back, 5 bases at V and 2 bases at J, with 10 bases in the middle. This CDR3 comprises 14 residues. CDR1 SQVTM and CDR2 ANQGSEA come from the germline V gene. In nucleotides, the CDR3 is TGCAGCGTTACTCGCGGGACTGGGGCCAACGTCCTGACTTTC. This gives the protein CSVTRGTGANVLTF.

This clone has only a few counts. The rearrangement links TRBV7-2 to TRBJ2-7; D might be TRBD2 (6 bases). CDR3 size: 14 residues. Germline-derived CDR1 and CDR2 are SGHTA and FQGNSA. V was cut by 4 bases and J by 5 bases, with 15 bases left in between. CDR3 loop: CASSSPFGGDEQYF. For the CDR3, the DNA is TGTGCCAGCAGCTCGCCTTTTGGCGGGGACGAGCAGTACTTC.

The chain links TRBV7-2 to TRBJ1-1; D call uncertain. Per germline, CDR1 SGHTA and CDR2 FQGNSA. The CDR3 runs to 15 residues. Deletions cut 1 base from V and 1 base from J, with 10 bases between. The DNA of the CDR3 is TGTGCCAGCAGCTTAGTGGGTGGAACGAACACTGAAGCTTTCTTT. Translating gives CASSLVGGTNTEAFF.

The chain is built from TRBV30 and TRBJ2-4; tentatively, D is TRBD2 (7 bases). CDR3 length: 15 residues. CDR1 and CDR2 from the germline V gene are GTSNPN and SVGIG (reference sequence). V shed 0 bases and J shed 1 base, with 10 bases lying between them. CDR3 DNA: TGTGCCTGGAGTGTAGGGAGGGGGGCCAAAAACATTCAGTACTTC. It is translated as CAWSVGRGAKNIQYF.

The J gene is TRBJ2-3, the V gene TRBV10-3, with 9 positions matching TRBD2. The junction had 2 bases not matched to a gene; V was cut back by 4 bases and J by 0 bases. Germline V CDR1 and CDR2: ENHRY, SYGVKD. This CDR3 has 15 amino acids. DNA of the CDR3: TGTGCCATCAGTGGACTAGCGGCTAGCACAGATACGCAGTATTTT. Translation: CAISGLAASTDTQYF.

The chain links TRBV29-1 to TRBJ1-5, with D tentatively TRBD1 (6 bases). The CDR3 loop spans 13 amino acids. Trimming removed 4 bases from V and 8 bases from J, with 15 bases in between. CDR1 is SQVTM, CDR2 ANQGSEA, per germline. This chain's CDR3 is CSVAQGPSEPQHF. The CDR3 region has the DNA TGCAGCGTTGCACAGGGTCCAAGTGAGCCCCAGCATTTT.

This clone came up once. The rearrangement joins TRBV4-3 to TRBJ1-2; possible D gene TRBD1, 5 bases. Germline V gives CDR1 LGHNA, CDR2 YSLEER. The V and J ends lost 0 bases and 8 bases respectively, with 13 bases between them. This CDR3 is built from 14 residues. CDR3 sequence (DNA): TGCGCCAGCAGCCAAGAGAGGGGAATAAAAGGCTACACCTTC. Translated: CASSQERGIKGYTF.

This chain uses TRBV29-1 with TRBJ2-1; D possibly corresponds to TRBD2 (7 bases). Trimming took off 6 bases at V and 4 bases at J, with 22 bases between the two ends. Germline V gives CDR1 SQVTM, CDR2 ANQGSEA. The CDR3 extends over 16 amino acids. The CDR3 spells CSVRETRRGGYNEQFF. DNA of the CDR3: TGCAGCGTCCGAGAGACACGAAGGGGGGGATACAATGAGCAGTTCTTC.

The rearrangement links TRBV27 to TRBJ2-3; D assignment may be TRBD1 or TRBD2 (5 bases each). Trimming took off 6 bases at V and 3 bases at J, with 19 bases between the two ends. The V gene's germline CDR1 is MNHEY and CDR2 SMNVEV (reference sequence). The CDR3 consists of 16 residues. The CDR3 DNA follows: TGTGCCAGCAGCCTTGGTTTGATTGGGGGTACAGATACGCAGTATTTT. Translating gives CASSLGLIGGTDTQYF.

The chain uses TRBV2 and TRBJ1-2; D not certain. CDR1 and CDR2 (germline): SNHLY, FYNNEI. Deletions cut 4 bases from V and 2 bases from J, with 8 bases between. This CDR3 is 13 amino acids long. This chain's CDR3 is CASSADWNYGYTF. DNA for the CDR3: TGTGCCAGCAGTGCCGATTGGAACTATGGCTACACCTTC. Combining the CDR3 with reference TRBV2 and TRBJ1-2 gives the whole variable domain EPEVTQTPSHQVTQMGQEVILRCVPISNHLYFYWYRQILGQKVEFLVSFYNNEISEKSEIFDDQFSVERPDGSNFTLKIRSTKLEDSAMYFCASSADWNYGYTFGSGTRLTVV.

The V call is TRBV5-1, the J call TRBJ1-1, with D maybe TRBD1 (5 bases). The CDR3 extends over 15 amino acids. The ends were cut back, 4 bases at V and 1 base at J, with 14 bases in the middle. Germline V gene data show CDR1 as SGHRS and CDR2 as YFSETQ. CDR3 sequence reads: CASSGGTAGNTEAFF. The CDR3 DNA sequence: TGCGCCAGCAGCGGCGGGACGGCGGGGAACACTGAAGCTTTCTTT.

This chain connects TRBV7-2 to TRBJ2-6; 7 nucleotides align to TRBD1. Trimming took 7 bases from V and 2 from J; bases not matched to a gene: 8. The CDR3 has 16 amino acids. Germline CDR1 SGHTA, CDR2 FQGNSA. CDR3 in amino acids: CASILITGAGANVLTF. In DNA, the CDR3 is TGTGCCAGCATTCTTATCACAGGGGCTGGGGCCAACGTCCTGACTTTC.

J is TRBJ2-5 and V is TRBV30; possible D gene TRBD1, 6 bases. The CDR3 has 15 residues. Between the trimmed V and J ends, which lost 1 base and 0 bases, there was a span of 12 bases. The germline gives CDR1 GTSNPN, CDR2 SVGIG (reference sequence). The CDR3 nucleotides are TGTGCCTGGAGTGGCCCTGACAGGTACCAAGAGACCCAGTACTTC. It yields the protein CAWSGPDRYQETQYF.

This sequence joins TRBV29-1 and TRBJ1-5; D remains ambiguous. From germline, CDR1 is SQVTM and CDR2 ANQGSEA. Trimming stripped 0 bases from V and 3 bases from J, with 6 bases between. The CDR3 extends over 13 amino acids. The CDR3 DNA reads TGCAGCGTTGAAGAGCAGCCCAATCAGCCCCAGCATTTT. Its translation is CSVEEQPNQPQHF.

The V and J genes are TRBV27 and TRBJ2-5; D is undetermined. Deletions cut 5 bases from V and 2 bases from J, with 15 bases between. Germline V gene data show CDR1 as MNHEY and CDR2 as SMNVEV (reference sequence). The CDR3 loop spans 15 amino acids. The CDR3 DNA sequence: TGTGCCAGCAGTGAACTGGGTGGACCTCAAGAGACCCAGTACTTC. This gives the protein CASSELGGPQETQYF.

V is TRBV5-6 and J is TRBJ2-5, with a possible D match to TRBD2 (6 bases). The CDR3 is made up of 14 amino acids. V lost 0 bases and J 4 bases, leaving 10 bases between the germline ends. The germline CDR1 and CDR2 sequences are SGHDT and YYEEEE. In DNA, the CDR3 is TGTGCCAGCAGCTTGGCCGGAGGGGTAGAGACCCAGTACTTC. Translating gives CASSLAGGVETQYF.